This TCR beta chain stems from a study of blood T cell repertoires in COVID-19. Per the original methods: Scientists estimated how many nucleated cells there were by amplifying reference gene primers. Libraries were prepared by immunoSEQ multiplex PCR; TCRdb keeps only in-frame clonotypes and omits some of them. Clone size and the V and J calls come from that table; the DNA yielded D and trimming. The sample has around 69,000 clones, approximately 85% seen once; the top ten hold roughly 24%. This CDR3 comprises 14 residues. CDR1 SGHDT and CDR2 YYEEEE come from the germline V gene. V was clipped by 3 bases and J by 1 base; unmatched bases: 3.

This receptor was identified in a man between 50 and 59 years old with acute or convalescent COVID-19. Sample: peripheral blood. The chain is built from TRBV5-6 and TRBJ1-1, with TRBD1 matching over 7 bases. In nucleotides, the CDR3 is TGTGCCAGCAGCTGGCAGGGGGGGAACACTGAAGCTTTCTTT. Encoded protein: CASSWQGGNTEAFF.